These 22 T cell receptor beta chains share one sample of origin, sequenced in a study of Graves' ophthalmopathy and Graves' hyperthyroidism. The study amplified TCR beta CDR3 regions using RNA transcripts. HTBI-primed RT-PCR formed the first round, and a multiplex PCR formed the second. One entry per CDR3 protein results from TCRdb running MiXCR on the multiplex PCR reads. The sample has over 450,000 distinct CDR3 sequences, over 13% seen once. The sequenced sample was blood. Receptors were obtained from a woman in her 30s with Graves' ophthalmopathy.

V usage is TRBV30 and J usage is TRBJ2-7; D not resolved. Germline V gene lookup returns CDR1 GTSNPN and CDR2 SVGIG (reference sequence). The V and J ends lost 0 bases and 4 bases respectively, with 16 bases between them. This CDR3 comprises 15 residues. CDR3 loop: CAWSVEAGWVYEQYF. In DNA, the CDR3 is TGTGCCTGGAGTGTGGAAGCCGGCTGGGTTTACGAGCAGTACTTC.

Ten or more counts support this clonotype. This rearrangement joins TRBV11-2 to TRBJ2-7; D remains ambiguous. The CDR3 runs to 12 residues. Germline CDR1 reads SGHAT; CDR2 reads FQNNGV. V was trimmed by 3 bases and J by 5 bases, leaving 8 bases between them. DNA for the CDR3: TGTGCCAGCAGCTTCGGTAGGGACGAGCAGTACTTC. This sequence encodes CASSFGRDEQYF.

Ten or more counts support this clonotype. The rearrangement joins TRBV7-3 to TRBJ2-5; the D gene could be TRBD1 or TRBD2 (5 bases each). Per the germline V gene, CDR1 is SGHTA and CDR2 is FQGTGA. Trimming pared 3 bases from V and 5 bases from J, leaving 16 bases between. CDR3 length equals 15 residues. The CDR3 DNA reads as TGTGCCAGCAGCTTGCTTCCGGGACCAGAGGAGACCCAGTACTTC. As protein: CASSLLPGPEETQYF.

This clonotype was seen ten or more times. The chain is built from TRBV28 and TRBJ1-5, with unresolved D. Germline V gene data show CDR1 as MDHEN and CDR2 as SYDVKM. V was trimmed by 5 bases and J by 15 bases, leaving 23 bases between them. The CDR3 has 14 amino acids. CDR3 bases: TGTGCCAGCAGTCTGTACCCGACTGGGCGAAATTCGCATTTT. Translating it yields CASSLYPTGRNSHF.

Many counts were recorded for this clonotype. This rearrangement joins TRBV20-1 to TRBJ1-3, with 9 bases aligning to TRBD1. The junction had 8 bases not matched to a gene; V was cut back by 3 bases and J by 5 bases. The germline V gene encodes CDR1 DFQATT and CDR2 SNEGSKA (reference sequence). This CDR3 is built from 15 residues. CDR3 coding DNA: TGCAGTGCTAGCCCAAGGACAGGGGCTAGAAACACCATATATTTT. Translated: CSASPRTGARNTIYF.

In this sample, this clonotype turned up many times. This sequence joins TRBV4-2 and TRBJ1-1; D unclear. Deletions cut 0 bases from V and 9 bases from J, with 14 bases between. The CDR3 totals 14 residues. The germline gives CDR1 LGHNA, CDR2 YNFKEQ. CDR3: CASSQDFPTIQAFF. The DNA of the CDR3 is TGTGCCAGCAGCCAAGATTTCCCGACCATTCAAGCTTTCTTT.

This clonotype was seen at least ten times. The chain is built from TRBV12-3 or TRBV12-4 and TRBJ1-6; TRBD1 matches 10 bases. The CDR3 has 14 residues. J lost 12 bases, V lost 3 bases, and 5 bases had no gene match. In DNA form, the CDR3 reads TGTGCCAGCAGTTTGACAGGGGGCGGTCAACCCCTCCACTTT. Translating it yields CASSLTGGGQPLHF.

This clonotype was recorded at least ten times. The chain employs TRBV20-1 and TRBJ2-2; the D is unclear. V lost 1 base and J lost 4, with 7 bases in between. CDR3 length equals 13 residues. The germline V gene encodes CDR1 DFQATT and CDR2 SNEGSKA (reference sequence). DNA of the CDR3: TGCAGTGCTAGAGTCGCAGGCACCGGGGAGCTGTTTTTT. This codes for CSARVAGTGELFF.

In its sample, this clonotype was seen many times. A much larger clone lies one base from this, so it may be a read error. The CDR3 sequence is CASSEPGTEAFF. CDR3 nucleotide sequence: TGTGCCAGCAGCGAACCGGGCACTGAAGCTTTCTTT. V gene TRBV27 combines with J gene TRBJ1-1; D is uncertain. Trimming took 6 bases from V and 4 from J, leaving 9 bases between them. CDR3 length equals 12 residues. Germline CDR1 is MNHEY and CDR2 is SMNVEV (reference sequence).

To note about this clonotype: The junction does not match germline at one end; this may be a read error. The CDR3 sequence is CATSTGAQTEAFF. DNA of the CDR3: TGTGCCACCTCAACCGGGGCTCAGACTGAAGCTTTCTTT. The chain is built from TRBV18 and TRBJ1-1; possibly TRBD1 for D (5 bases). The CDR3 is 13 amino acids. Germline lookup yields CDR1 KGHSH and CDR2 LQKENI.

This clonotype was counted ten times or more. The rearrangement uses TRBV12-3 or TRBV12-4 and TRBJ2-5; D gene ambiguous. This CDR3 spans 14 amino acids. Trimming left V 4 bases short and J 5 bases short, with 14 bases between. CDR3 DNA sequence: TGTGCCAGCAGTTCCCGGCGAATGGCTGAGACCCAGTACTTC. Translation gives CASSSRRMAETQYF.

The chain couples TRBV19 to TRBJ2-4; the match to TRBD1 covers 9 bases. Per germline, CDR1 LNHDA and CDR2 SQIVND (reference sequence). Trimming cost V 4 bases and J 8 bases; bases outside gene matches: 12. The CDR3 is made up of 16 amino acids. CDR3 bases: TGTGCCAGTAGTACCACCCCGGGACAGGGATCATACATTCAGTACTTC. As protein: CASSTTPGQGSYIQYF.

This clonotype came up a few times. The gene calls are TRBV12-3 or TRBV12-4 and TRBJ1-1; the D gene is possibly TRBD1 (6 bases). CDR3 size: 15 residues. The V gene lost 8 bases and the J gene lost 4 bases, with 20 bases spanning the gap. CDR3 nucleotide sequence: TGTGCCAGCCTCGACCCCGGGGGGGGCGCCACTGAAGCTTTCTTT. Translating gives CASLDPGGGATEAFF.

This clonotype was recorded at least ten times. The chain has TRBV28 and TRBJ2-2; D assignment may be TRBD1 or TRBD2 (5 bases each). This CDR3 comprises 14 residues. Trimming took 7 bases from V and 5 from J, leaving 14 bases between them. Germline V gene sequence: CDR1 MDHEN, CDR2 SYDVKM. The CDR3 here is CASTLSWGTGELFF. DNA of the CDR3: TGTGCCAGCACTCTCTCTTGGGGGACCGGGGAGCTGTTTTTT.

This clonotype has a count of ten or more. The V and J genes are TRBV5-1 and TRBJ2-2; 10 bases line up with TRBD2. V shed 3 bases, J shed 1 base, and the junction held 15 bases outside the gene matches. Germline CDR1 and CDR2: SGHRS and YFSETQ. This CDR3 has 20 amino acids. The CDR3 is CASSSRGGLAETLNTGELFF. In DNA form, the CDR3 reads TGCGCCAGCAGCTCCCGGGGCGGACTAGCGGAGACCCTGAACACCGGGGAGCTGTTTTTT.

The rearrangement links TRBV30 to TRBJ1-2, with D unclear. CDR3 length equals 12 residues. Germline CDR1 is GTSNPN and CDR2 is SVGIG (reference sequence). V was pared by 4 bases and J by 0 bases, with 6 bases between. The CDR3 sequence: CAWTGANYGYTF. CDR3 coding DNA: TGTGCCTGGACCGGGGCTAACTATGGCTACACCTTC.

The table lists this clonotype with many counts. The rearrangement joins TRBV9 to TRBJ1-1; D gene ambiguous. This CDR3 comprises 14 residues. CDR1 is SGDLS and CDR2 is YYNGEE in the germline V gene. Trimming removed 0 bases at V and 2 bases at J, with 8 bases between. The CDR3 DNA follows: TGTGCCAGCAGCGTAGTTGCAGACAACACTGAAGCTTTCTTT. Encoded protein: CASSVVADNTEAFF.

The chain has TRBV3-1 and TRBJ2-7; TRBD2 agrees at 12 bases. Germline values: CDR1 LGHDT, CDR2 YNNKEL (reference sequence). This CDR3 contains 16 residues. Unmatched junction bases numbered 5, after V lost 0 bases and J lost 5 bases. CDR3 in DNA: TGTGCCAGCAGCCAAGATCGGCTAGCGGGAGGGAACGAGCAGTACTTC. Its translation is CASSQDRLAGGNEQYF.

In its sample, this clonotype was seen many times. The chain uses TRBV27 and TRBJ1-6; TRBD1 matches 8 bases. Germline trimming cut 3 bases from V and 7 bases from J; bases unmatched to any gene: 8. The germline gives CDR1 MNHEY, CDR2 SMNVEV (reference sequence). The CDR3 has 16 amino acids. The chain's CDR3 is CASSFLRDRSNSPLHF. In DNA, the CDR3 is TGTGCCAGCAGTTTTCTCCGGGACAGGTCCAATTCACCCCTCCACTTT.

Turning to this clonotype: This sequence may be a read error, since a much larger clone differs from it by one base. CDR3 protein: CASSPQKGVNTEACF. CDR3 nucleotide sequence: TGTGCCAGCAGCCCACAAAAAGGGGTGAACACTGAAGCTTGCTTT. The V and J genes are TRBV11-1 and TRBJ1-1, with a weak D call TRBD1 (5 bases). The CDR3 runs 15 residues. The germline CDR1 and CDR2 sequences are SGHAT and FQDESV (reference sequence).

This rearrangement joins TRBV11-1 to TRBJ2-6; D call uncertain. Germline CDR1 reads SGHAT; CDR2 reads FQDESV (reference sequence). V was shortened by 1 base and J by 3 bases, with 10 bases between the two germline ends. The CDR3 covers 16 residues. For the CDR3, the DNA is TGTGCCAGCAGCTTAGTTGTCTTGAGTGGGGCCAACGTCCTGACTTTC. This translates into CASSLVVLSGANVLTF.

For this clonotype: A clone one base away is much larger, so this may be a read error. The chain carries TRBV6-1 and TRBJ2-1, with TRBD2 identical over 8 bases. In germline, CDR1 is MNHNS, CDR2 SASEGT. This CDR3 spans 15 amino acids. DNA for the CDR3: TGTGCCAGCAGTGAAGCGGCGGGAGGCTACAATGAGAAGTTCTTC. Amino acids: CASSEAAGGYNEKFF.